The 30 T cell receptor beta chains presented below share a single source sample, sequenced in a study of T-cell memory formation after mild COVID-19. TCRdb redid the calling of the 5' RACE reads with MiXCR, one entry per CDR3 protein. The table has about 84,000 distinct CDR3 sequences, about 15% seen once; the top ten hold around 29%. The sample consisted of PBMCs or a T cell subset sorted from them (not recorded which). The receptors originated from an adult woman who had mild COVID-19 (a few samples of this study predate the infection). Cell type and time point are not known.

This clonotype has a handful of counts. This CDR3 is CSAIRGYEQYF. CDR3 DNA: TGCAGTGCTATCAGGGGCTACGAGCAGTACTTC. The chain uses TRBV20-1 and TRBJ2-7; weak D call: TRBD1 (6 bases). The CDR3 covers 11 residues. V was clipped by 4 bases and J by 3 bases, with 7 bases between them. From germline, CDR1 is DFQATT and CDR2 SNEGSKA (reference sequence).

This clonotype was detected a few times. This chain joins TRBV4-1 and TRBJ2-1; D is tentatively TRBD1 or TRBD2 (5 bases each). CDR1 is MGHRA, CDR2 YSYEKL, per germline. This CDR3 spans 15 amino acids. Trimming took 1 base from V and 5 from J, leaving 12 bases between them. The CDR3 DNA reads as TGCGCCAGCAGCCAAGTTTATAGGGGAGACAATGAGCAGTTCTTC. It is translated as CASSQVYRGDNEQFF.

CDR3 DNA: TGTGCCAGCAGCTTAGGTCAGGGGATCTGGGATGAGCAGTTCTTC. Encoded protein: CASSLGQGIWDEQFF. The chain is built from TRBV7-9 and TRBJ2-1; a weak D match, TRBD1 (6 bases). This CDR3 is 15 amino acids long. Per the germline V gene, CDR1 is SEHNR and CDR2 is FQNEAQ (reference sequence). V shed 1 base and J shed 8 bases, with 15 bases lying between them. The variable domain in full, with the rest retrieved from reference TRBV7-9 and TRBJ2-1, is DTGVSQNPRHKITKRGQNVTFRCDPISEHNRLYWYRQTLGQGPEFLTYFQNEAQLEKSRLLSDRFSAERPKGSFSTLEIQRTEQGDSAMYLCASSLGQGIWDEQFFGPGTRLTVL.

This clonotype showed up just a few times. The CDR3 here is CASSQEGPDEQYF. For the CDR3, the DNA is TGTGCCAGCAGCCAAGAAGGGCCCGACGAGCAGTACTTC. This chain uses TRBV4-2 with TRBJ2-7; D remains unclear. Trimming removed 0 bases from V and 5 bases from J, with 8 bases in between. The CDR3 has 13 residues. The V gene's germline CDR1 is LGHNA and CDR2 YNFKEQ.

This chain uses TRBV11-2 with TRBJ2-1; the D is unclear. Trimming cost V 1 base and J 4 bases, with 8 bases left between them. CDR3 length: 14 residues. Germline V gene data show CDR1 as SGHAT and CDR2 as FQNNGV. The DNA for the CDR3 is TGTGCCAGCAGCTTAGGGTCCCAGTACAATGAGCAGTTCTTC. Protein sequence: CASSLGSQYNEQFF.

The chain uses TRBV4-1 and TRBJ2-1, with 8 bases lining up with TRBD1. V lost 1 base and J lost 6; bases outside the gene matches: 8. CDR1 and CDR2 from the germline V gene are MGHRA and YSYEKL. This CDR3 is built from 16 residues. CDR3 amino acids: CASSQVTGTGVNEQFF. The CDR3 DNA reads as TGCGCCAGCAGCCAAGTCACCGGGACAGGTGTCAATGAGCAGTTCTTC.

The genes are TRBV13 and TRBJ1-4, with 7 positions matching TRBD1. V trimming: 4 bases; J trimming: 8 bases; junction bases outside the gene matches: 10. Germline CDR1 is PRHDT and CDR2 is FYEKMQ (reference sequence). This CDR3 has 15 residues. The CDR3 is CASSSKGTVREKLFF. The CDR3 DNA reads TGTGCCAGCAGCTCAAAGGGGACAGTCAGAGAAAAACTGTTTTTT.

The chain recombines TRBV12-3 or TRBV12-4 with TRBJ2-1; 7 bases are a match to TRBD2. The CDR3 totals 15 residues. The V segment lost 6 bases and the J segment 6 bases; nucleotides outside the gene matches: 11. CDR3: CASSLSDWGGNEQFF. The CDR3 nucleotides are TGTGCCAGCAGCCTCTCGGACTGGGGGGGCAATGAGCAGTTCTTC.

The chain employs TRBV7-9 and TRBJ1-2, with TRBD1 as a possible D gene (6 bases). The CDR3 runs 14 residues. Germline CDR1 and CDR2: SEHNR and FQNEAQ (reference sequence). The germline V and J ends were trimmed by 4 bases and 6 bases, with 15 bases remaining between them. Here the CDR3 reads CASSSNRAGDGYTF. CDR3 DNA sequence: TGTGCCAGCAGCTCCAACAGGGCTGGGGATGGCTACACCTTC.

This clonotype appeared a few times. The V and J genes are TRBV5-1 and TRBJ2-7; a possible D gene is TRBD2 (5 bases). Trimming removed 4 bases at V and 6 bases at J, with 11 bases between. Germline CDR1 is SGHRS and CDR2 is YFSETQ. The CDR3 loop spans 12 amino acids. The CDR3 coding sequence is TGCGCCAGCAGCCCGCGGGTAGGCGAGCAGTACTTC. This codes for CASSPRVGEQYF.

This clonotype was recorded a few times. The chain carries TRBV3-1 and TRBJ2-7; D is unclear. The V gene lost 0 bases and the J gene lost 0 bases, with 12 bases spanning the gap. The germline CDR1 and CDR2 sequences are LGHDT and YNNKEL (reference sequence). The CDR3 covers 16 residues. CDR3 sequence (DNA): TGTGCCAGCAGCCAAGATACGCTTTATCGCTCCTACGAGCAGTACTTC. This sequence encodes CASSQDTLYRSYEQYF.

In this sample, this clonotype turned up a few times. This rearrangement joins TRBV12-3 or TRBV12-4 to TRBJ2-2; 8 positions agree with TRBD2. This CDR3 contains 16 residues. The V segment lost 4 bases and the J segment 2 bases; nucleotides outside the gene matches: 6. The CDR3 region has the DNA TGTGCCAGCAGTTCGGGCGGGGGGACAAACACCGGGGAGCTGTTTTTT. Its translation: CASSSGGGTNTGELFF.

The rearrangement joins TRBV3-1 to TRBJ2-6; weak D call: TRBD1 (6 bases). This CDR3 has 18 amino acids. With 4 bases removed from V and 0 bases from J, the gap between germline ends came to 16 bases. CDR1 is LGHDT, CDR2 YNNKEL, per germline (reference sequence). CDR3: CASSRGQHESSGANVLTF. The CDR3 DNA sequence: TGTGCCAGCAGCCGCGGACAGCATGAGAGCTCTGGGGCCAACGTCCTGACTTTC.

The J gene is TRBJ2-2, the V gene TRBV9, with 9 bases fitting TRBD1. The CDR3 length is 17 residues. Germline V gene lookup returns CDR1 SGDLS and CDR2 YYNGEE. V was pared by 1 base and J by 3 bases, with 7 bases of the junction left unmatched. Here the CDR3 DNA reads TGTGCCAGCAGCGTACGGACAGGGGTTGGAGACACCGGGGAGCTGTTTTTT. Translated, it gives CASSVRTGVGDTGELFF.

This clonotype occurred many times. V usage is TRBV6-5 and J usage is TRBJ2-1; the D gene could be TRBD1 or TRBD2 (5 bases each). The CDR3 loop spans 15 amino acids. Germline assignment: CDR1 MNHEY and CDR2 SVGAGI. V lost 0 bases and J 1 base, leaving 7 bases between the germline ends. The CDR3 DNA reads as TGTGCCAGCAGTTACTCGGGGGAATCCTACAATGAGCAGTTCTTC. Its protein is CASSYSGESYNEQFF.

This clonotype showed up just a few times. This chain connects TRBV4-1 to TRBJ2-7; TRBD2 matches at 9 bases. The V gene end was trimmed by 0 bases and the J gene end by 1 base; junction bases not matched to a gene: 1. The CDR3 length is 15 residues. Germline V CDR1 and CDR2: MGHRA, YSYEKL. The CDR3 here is CASSQDLAGSYEQYF. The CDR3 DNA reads TGCGCCAGCAGCCAAGATCTAGCGGGATCCTACGAGCAGTACTTC.

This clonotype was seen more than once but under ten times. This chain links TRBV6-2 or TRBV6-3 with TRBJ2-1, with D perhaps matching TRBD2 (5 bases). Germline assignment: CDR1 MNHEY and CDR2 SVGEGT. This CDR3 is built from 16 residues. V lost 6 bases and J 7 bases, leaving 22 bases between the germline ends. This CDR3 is CASRPLRASARNEQFF. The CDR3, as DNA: TGTGCCAGCAGGCCTCTGAGGGCCTCGGCGCGGAATGAGCAGTTCTTC.

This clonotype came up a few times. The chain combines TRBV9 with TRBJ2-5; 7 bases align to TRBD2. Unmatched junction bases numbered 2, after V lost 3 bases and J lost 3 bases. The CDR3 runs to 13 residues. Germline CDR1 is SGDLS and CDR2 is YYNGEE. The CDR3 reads CASSDLAEETQYF. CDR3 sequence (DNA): TGTGCCAGCAGCGATCTAGCGGAAGAGACCCAGTACTTC.

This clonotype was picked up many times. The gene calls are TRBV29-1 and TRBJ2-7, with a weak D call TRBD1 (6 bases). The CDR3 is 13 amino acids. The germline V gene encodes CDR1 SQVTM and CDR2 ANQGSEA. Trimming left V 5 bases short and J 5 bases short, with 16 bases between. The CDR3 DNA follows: TGCAGCGTTCGGACAGTATGGGGCCACGAGCAGTACTTC. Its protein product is CSVRTVWGHEQYF.

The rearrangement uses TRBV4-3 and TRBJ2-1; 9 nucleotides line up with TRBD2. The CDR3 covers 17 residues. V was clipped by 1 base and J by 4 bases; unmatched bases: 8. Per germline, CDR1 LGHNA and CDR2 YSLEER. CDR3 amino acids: CASSQVISTSGYNEQFF. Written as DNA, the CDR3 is TGCGCCAGCAGCCAAGTCATTAGTACTAGCGGGTACAATGAGCAGTTCTTC.

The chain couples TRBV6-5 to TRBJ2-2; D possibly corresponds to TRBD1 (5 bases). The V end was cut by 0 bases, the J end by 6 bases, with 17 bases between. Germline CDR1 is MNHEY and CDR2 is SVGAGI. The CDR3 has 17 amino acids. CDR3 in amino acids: CASSYSVWSQGAGELFF. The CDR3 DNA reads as TGTGCCAGCAGTTACTCAGTTTGGTCTCAGGGTGCCGGGGAGCTGTTTTTT.

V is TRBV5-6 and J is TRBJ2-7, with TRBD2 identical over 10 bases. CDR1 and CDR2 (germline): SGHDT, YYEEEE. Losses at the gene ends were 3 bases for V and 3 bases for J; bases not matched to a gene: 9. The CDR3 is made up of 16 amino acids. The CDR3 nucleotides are TGTGCCAGCAGCTCCCCCATAGCGGGGGGCGTCTACGAGCAGTACTTC. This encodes CASSSPIAGGVYEQYF.

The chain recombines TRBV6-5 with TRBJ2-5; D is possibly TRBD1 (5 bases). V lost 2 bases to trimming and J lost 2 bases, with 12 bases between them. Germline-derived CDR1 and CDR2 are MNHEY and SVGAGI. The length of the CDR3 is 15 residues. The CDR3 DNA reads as TGTGCCAGCAGTTACCGACAGAGTAGGCAAGAGACCCAGTACTTC. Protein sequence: CASSYRQSRQETQYF.

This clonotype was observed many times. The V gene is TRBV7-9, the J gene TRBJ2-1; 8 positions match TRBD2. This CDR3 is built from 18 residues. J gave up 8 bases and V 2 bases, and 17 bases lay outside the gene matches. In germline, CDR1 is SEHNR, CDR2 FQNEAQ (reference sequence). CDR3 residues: CASSLSGLAGSIKDEQFF. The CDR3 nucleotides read TGTGCCAGCAGCTTATCGGGGTTAGCGGGAAGCATTAAGGATGAGCAGTTCTTC.

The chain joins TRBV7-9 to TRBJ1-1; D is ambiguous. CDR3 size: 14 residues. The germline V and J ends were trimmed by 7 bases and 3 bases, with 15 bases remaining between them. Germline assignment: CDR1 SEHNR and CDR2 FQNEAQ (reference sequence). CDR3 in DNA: TGTGCCAGCACCTTTGGTGCTCATTACACTGAAGCTTTCTTT. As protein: CASTFGAHYTEAFF.

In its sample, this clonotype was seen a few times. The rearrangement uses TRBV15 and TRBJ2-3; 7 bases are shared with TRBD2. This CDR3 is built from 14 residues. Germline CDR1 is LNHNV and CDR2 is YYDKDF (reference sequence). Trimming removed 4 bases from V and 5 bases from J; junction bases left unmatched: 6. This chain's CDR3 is CATSTRDYGDTQYF. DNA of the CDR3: TGTGCCACCAGCACCCGGGACTACGGAGATACGCAGTATTTT.

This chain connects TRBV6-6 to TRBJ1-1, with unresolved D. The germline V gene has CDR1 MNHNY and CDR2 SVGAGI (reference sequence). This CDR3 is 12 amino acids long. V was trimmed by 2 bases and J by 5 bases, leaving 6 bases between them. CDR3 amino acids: CASSYVWTEAFF. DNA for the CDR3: TGTGCCAGCAGTTACGTGTGGACTGAAGCTTTCTTT.

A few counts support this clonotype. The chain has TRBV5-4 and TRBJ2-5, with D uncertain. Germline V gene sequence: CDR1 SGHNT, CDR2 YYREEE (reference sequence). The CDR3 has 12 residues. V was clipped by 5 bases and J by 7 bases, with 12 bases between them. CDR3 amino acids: CASSTSPATQYF. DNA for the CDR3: TGTGCCAGCAGTACCTCCCCGGCGACCCAGTACTTC.

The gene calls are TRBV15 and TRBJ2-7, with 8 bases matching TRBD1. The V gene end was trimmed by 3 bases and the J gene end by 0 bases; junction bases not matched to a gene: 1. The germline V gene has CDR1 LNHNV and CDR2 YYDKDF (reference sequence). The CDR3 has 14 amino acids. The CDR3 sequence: CATSRDRDSYEQYF. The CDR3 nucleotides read TGTGCCACCAGCAGGGACAGGGACTCCTACGAGCAGTACTTC.

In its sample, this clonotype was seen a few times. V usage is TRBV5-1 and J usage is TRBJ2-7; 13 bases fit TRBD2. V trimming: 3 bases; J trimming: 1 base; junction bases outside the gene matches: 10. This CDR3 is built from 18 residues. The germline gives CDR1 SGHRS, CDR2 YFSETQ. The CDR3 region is CASSSPLTSGGRSYEQYF. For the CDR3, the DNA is TGCGCCAGCAGCTCCCCACTGACTAGCGGGGGGCGGTCCTACGAGCAGTACTTC. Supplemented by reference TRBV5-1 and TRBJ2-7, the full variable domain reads KAGVTQTPRYLIKTRGQQVTLSCSPISGHRSVSWYQQTPGQGLQFLFEYFSETQRNKGNFPGRFSGRQFSNSRSEMNVSTLELGDSALYLCASSSPLTSGGRSYEQYFGPGTRLTVT.